In its sample, the clone carrying this TCR beta chain was seen a few times. The sample belongs to a study of T cells in Graves' hyperthyroidism and ophthalmopathy. The V and J ends lost 2 bases and 4 bases respectively, with 12 bases between them. The CDR3 loop spans 15 amino acids. Germline CDR1 and CDR2: MDHEN and SYDVKM. RNA transcripts yielded amplified TCR beta CDR3 regions. Researchers ran a first-round RT-PCR on the TCR CDR3 using the HTBI primer set. TCRdb called the multiplex PCR reads again in MiXCR, with one record for every CDR3 protein. The sample shows hundreds of thousands of distinct CDR3 sequences, more than 15% of them seen only once.

The TCR originated in a woman under 30 with Graves' hyperthyroidism. Sequenced input: blood. V usage is TRBV28 and J usage is TRBJ1-5; TRBD1 might be the D (5 bases). CDR3 in DNA: TGTGCCAGCAGTTTAATGGGGGTTGGGAATCAGCCCCAGCATTTT. It yields the protein CASSLMGVGNQPQHF.